A selection of T cell receptor beta chains follows, all from one sample in a study of molecular identifiers for immune sequencing clone quantification. TCRdb re-analysed the PCR reads in MiXCR, keeping a single row per CDR3 protein. The table shows about 510,000 distinct CDR3 sequences, with about a fifth occurring only once. The sample consisted of naive CD8+ T cells from blood, with Jurkat cell RNA spiked in. Every receptor here comes from a human donor in good health. Some libraries in this study had Jurkat cell RNA spiked in. CDR3s include the opening cysteine and the closing phenylalanine or tryptophan. The D gene is left open where the match is weak. Clone sizes are given selectively: once, few, many, or a class where the clone is expanded.

>TRBV12-3/TRBV12-4|NA|many|TRBJ2-3
TGTGCCAGCAGCCCAAGCGGATACACAGATACGCAGTATTTT
CASSPSGYTDTQYF
>TRBV20-1|TRBD2|NA|TRBJ2-1
TGCAGTGCTCCGGGACTAGCGTCCTACAATGAGCAGTTCTTC
CSAPGLASYNEQFF
>TRBV20-1|NA|NA|TRBJ2-1
TGCAGTGCCCGATACTTGGGGGGGGGGCGAGACAATGAGCAGTCCTTC
CSARYLGGGRDNEQSF
>TRBV28|NA|many|TRBJ2-3
TGTGCCAGCAGTTTTGCCTTTGGCACAGATACGCAGTATTTT
CASSFAFGTDTQYF
>TRBV7-9|NA|many|TRBJ1-4
TGTGCCAGCAGCTTAACAGGGTCTAATGAAAAACTGTTTTTT
CASSLTGSNEKLFF
>TRBV12-5|NA|few|TRBJ1-5
TGTGCTAGTGGTTTGCCGGGACATACTCGACCTCAGCCCCAGCATTTT
CASGLPGHTRPQPQHF
>TRBV7-9|TRBD1|many|TRBJ2-7
TGTGCCAGCAGCCCGCCCGGGACAGTAACTTACGAGCAGTACTTC
CASSPPGTVTYEQYF
>TRBV28|NA|many|TRBJ1-1
TGTGCCAGCAGGTTTGGGGGGGGGGACACTGAAGCTTTCTTT
CASRFGGGDTEAFF
>TRBV12-5|NA|few|TRBJ2-1
TGTGCTAGTGGTTTCTTTAAGGGAGGTGAGCAGTTCTTC
CASGFFKGGEQFF
>TRBV20-1|NA|few|TRBJ2-7
TGCAGTGCTAGAGATCGGAGGGGGGCCCTCTCCTACGAGCAGTACTTC
CSARDRRGALSYEQYF
>TRBV4-2|TRBD2|NA|TRBJ2-2
TGTGCCAGCAGCCAAGGGTCTAGAGCTAGCGGGAGGGCCGGGGAGCTGTTTTTT
CASSQGSRASGRAGELFF
>TRBV13|NA|NA|TRBJ2-3
TGTGCCAGCAGCTTTACTACAGCTACTAGCACAGATACGCAGTATTTT
CASSFTTATSTDTQYF
>TRBV5-1|NA|NA|TRBJ2-2
TGCGCCAGCAGCCTTCGAGGGCAGACCTACACCGGGGAGCTGTTTTTT
CASSLRGQTYTGELFF
>TRBV2|NA|NA|TRBJ1-1
TGTGCCAGCACGGGAGAAGGGATGAACACTGAAGCTTTCTTT
CASTGEGMNTEAFF
>TRBV9|NA|NA|TRBJ2-4
TGTGCCAGCAGTGGACAGCAAAACATTCAGTACTTC
CASSGQQNIQYF
>TRBV7-6|TRBD1|few|TRBJ2-1
TGTGCCAGCAGCTGGGGGACAGCCAATGAGCAGTTCTTC
CASSWGTANEQFF
>TRBV19|NA|NA|TRBJ2-5
TGTGCCAGTAGTATAAAGGGCGGCCTACTGGAGACCCAGTACTTC
CASSIKGGLLETQYF
>TRBV29-1|NA|many|TRBJ2-3
TGCAGCGGGTGGACAGATACGCAGTATTTT
CSGWTDTQYF
>TRBV5-1|NA|NA|TRBJ2-1
TGCGCCAGCAGCCCGAGGGAGGTGGGGGGCCGGCAGTTCTTC
CASSPREVGGRQFF
>TRBV11-1|NA|few|TRBJ2-7
TGTGCCAGCAGCCCGTCCGGCAGGGGTTACGAGCAGTACTTC
CASSPSGRGYEQYF